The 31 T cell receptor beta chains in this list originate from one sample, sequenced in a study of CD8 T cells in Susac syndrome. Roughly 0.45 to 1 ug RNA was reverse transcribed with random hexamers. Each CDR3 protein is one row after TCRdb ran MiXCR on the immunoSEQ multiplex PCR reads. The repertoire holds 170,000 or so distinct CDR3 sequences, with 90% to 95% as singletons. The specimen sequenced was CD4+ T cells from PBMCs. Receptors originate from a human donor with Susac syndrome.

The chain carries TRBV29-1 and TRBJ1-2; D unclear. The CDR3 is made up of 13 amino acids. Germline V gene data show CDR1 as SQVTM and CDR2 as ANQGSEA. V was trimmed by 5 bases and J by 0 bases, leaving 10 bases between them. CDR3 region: CSVSASSNYGYTF. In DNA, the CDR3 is TGCAGCGTTTCGGCATCCTCTAACTATGGCTACACCTTC.

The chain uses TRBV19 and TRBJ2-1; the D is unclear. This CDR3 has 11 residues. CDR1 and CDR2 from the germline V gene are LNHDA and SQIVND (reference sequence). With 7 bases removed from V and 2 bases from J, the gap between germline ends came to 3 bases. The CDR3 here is CASNAYNEQFF. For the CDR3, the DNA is TGTGCCAGTAACGCCTACAATGAGCAGTTCTTC.

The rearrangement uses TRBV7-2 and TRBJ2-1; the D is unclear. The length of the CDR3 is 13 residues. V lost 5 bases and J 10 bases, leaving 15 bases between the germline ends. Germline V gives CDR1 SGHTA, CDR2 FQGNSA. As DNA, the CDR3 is TGTGCCAGCAGCCCTCGAGCCGGCTTGGAGCAGTTCTTC. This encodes CASSPRAGLEQFF. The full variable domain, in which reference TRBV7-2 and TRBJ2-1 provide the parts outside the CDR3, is GAGVSQSPSNKVTEKGKDVELRCDPISGHTALYWYRQSLGQGLEFLIYFQGNSAPDKSGLPSDRFSAERTGGSVSTLTIQRTQQEDSAVYLCASSPRAGLEQFFGPGTRLTVL.

For the CDR3, the DNA is TGCAGTGTTAACCCGTCCGTCGGGGGGCACTACGAGCAGTACTTC. It yields the protein CSVNPSVGGHYEQYF. The chain has TRBV20-1 and TRBJ2-7, with D possibly being TRBD2 (7 bases). This CDR3 is 15 amino acids long. V lost 7 bases and J lost 3, with 22 bases in between. The germline gives CDR1 DFQATT, CDR2 SNEGSKA (reference sequence).

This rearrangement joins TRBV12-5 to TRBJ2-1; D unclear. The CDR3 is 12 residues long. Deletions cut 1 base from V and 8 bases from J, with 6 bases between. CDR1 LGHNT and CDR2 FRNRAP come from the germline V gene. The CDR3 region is CASGLGPYEQFF. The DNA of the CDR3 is TGTGCTAGTGGTTTGGGTCCTTATGAGCAGTTCTTC.

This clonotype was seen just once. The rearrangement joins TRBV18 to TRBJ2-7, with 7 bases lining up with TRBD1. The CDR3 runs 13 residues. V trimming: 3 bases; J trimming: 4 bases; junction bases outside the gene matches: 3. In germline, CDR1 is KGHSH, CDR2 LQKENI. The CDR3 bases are TGTGCCAGCTCACCGTCCAGGGGGTACGAGCAGTACTTC. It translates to CASSPSRGYEQYF.

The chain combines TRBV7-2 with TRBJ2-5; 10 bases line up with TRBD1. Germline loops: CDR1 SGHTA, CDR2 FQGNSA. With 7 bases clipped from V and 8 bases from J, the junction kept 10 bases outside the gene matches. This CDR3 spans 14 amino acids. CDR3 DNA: TGTGCCAGCATCCGGACAGGGGGTTTGCATACCCAGTACTTC. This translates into CASIRTGGLHTQYF.

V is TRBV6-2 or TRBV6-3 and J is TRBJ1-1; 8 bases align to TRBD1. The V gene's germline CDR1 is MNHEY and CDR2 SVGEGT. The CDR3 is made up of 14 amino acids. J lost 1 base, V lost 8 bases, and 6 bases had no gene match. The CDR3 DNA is TGTGCCAGCCGACAGGGGCCCCCGAACACTGAAGCTTTCTTT. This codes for CASRQGPPNTEAFF.

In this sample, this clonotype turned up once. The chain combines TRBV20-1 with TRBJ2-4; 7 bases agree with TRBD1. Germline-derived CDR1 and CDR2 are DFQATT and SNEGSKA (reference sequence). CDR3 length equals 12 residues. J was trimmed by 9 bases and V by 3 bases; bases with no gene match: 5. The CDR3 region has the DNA TGCAGTGCTAGCAGGGGGTCTAGCATTCAGTACTTC. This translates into CSASRGSSIQYF.

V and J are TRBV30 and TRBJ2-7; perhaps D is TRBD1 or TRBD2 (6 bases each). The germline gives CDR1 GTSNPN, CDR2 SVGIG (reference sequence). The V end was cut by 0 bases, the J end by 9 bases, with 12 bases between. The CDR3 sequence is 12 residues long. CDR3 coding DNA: TGTGCCTGGAGTGTAAGGGGGACTTTGCAGTACTTC. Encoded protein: CAWSVRGTLQYF.

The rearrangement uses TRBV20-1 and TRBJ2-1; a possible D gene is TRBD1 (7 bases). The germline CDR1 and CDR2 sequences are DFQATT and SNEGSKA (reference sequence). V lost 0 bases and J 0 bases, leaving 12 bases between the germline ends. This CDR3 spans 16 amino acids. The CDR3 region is CSARDAGQSSYNEQFF. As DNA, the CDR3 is TGCAGTGCTAGAGATGCGGGACAGAGCTCCTACAATGAGCAGTTCTTC.

CDR3 amino acids: CASSAQQESGYTF. The CDR3 DNA is TGCGCCAGCAGTGCTCAACAGGAGAGCGGCTACACCTTC. The chain combines TRBV10-1 with TRBJ1-2, with D possibly being TRBD1 (5 bases). Germline lookup yields CDR1 WNHNN and CDR2 SYGVQD (reference sequence). V shed 4 bases and J shed 8 bases, with 14 bases lying between them. The CDR3 consists of 13 residues.

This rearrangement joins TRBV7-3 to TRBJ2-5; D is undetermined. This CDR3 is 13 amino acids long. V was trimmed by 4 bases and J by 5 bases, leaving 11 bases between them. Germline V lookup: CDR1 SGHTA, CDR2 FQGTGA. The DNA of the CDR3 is TGTGCCAGCAGCTCCCACGGGTACGAGACCCAGTACTTC. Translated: CASSSHGYETQYF.

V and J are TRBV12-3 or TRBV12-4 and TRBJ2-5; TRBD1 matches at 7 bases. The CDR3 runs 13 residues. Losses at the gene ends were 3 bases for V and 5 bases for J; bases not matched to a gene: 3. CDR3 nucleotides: TGTGCCAGCAGTTTCGGCAGGGGGGAGACCCAGTACTTC. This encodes CASSFGRGETQYF.

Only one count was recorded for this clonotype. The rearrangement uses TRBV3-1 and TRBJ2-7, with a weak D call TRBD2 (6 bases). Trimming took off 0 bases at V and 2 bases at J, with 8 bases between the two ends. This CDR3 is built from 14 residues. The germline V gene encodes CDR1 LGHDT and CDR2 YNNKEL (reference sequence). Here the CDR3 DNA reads TGTGCCAGCAGCCAAGATAGCGGTACCTACGAGCAGTACTTC. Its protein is CASSQDSGTYEQYF.

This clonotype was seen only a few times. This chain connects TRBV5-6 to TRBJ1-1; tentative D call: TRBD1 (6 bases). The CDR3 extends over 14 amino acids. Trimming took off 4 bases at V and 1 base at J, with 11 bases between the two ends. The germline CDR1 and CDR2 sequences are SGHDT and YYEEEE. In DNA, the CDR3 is TGTGCCAGCAGCCCCGGGACAACGAACACTGAAGCTTTCTTT. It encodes CASSPGTTNTEAFF.

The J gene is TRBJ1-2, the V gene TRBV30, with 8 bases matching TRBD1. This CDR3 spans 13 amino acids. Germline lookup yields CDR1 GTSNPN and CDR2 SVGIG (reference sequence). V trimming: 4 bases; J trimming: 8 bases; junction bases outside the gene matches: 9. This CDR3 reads CAWTGGPSGGYTF. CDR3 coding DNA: TGTGCCTGGACAGGGGGCCCTTCTGGGGGCTACACCTTC.

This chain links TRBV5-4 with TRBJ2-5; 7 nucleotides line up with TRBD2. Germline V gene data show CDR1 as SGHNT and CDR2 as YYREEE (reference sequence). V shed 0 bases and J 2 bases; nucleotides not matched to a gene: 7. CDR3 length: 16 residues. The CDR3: CASSLGPGLLQETQYF. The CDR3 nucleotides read TGTGCCAGCAGCTTGGGGCCGGGACTACTACAAGAGACCCAGTACTTC.

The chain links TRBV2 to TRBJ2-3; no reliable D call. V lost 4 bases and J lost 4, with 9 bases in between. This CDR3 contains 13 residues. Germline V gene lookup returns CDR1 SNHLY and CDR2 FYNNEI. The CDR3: CASSVVLSDTQYF. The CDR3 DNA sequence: TGTGCCAGCAGTGTTGTACTCTCAGATACGCAGTATTTT.

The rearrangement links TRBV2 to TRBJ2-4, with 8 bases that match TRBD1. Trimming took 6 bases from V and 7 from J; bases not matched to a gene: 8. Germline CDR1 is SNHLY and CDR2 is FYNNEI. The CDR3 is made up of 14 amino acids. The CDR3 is CASSPDRGRNIQYF. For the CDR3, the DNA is TGTGCCAGCAGCCCTGACAGGGGCCGGAACATTCAGTACTTC.

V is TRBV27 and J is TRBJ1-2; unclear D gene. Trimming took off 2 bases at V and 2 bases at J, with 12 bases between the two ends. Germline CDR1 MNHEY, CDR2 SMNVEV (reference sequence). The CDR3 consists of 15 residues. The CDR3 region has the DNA TGTGCCAGCAGTTTAAGGTTGTCAGCCAACTATGGCTACACCTTC. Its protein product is CASSLRLSANYGYTF.

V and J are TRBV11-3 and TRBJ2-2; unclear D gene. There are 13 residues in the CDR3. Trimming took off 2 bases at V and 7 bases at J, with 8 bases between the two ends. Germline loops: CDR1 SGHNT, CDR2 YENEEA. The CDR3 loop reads CASSLSRDGELFF. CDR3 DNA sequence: TGTGCCAGCAGCTTAAGTAGAGACGGGGAGCTGTTTTTT.

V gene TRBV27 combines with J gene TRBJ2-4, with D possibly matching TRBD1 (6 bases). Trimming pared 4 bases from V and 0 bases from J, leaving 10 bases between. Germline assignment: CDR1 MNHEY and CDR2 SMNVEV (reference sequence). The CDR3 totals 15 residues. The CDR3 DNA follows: TGTGCCAGCAGTTCAGGACAGATAGCCAAAAACATTCAGTACTTC. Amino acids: CASSSGQIAKNIQYF.

The CDR3 coding sequence is TGTGCCAGCAGTCCTTTAGGGTCGGGGGTCAGCCCACACGAGCAGTACTTC. It codes for CASSPLGSGVSPHEQYF. The genes are TRBV12-3 or TRBV12-4 and TRBJ2-7; D is perhaps TRBD2 (6 bases). V lost 5 bases, J lost 5 bases, and 25 bases lay in between. The CDR3 is 17 amino acids.

The CDR3 bases are TGCAGTGCCCTCGGAGGGATTGCGGCTTTCTTT. Translation: CSALGGIAAFF. The chain uses TRBV20-1 and TRBJ1-1, with no clear D. Germline lookup yields CDR1 DFQATT and CDR2 SNEGSKA (reference sequence). This CDR3 comprises 11 residues. Trimming cost V 6 bases and J 11 bases, with 16 bases left between them.

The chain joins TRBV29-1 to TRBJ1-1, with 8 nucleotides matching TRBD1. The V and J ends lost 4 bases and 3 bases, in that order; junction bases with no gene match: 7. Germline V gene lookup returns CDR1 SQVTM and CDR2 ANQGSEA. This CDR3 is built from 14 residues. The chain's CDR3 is CSVVHRGSYTEAFF. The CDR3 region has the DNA TGCAGCGTTGTTCACAGGGGGTCCTACACTGAAGCTTTCTTT.

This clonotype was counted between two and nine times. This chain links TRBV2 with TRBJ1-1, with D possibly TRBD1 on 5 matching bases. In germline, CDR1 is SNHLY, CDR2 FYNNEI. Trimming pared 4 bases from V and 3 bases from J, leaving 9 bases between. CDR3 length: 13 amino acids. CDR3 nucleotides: TGTGCCAGCAGTGCCGACAGAGACACTGAAGCTTTCTTT. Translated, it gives CASSADRDTEAFF.

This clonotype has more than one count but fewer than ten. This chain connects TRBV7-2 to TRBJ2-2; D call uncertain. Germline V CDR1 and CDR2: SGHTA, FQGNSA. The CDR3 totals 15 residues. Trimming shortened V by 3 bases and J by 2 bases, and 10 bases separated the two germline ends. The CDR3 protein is CASSLASRNTGELFF. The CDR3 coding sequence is TGTGCCAGCAGCTTGGCGTCAAGAAACACCGGGGAGCTGTTTTTT.

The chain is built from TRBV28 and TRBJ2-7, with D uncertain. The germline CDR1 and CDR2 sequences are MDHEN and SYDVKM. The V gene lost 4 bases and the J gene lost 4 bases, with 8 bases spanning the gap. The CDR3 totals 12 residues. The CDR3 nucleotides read TGTGCCAGCAGTTCAACAGTGTACGAGCAGTACTTC. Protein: CASSSTVYEQYF. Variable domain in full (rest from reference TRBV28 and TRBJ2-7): DVKVTQSSRYLVKRTGEKVFLECVQDMDHENMFWYRQDPGLGLRLIYFSYDVKMKEKGDIPEGYSVSREKKERFSLILESASTNQTSMYLCASSSTVYEQYFGPGTRLTVT.

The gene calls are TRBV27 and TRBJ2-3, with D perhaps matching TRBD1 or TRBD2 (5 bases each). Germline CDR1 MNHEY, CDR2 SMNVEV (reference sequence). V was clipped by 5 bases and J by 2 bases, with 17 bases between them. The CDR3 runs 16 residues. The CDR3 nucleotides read TGTGCCAGCAGTCCCCGGGGCCTGCGGTCCACAGATACGCAGTATTTT. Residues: CASSPRGLRSTDTQYF.

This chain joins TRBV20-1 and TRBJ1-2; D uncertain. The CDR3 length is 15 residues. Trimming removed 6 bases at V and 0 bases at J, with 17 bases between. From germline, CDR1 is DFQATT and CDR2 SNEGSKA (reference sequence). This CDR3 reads CSAERSGDTNYGYTF. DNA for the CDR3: TGCAGTGCGGAGAGGTCTGGCGACACTAACTATGGCTACACCTTC.